The 29 T cell receptor beta chains presented below share a single source sample, sequenced in a study of shared clonotypes between healthy human individuals. Sequencing was performed with immunoSEQ multiplex PCR; in TCRdb, only in-frame clones are kept and a portion is missing. The sample includes some 740,000 clones, around 93% of them seen just once. The naive CD8 population came from CD45RO-negative cells selected for CCR7, without terminally differentiated effector memory CD45RA+ cells. Sequenced sample: naive CD8+ T cells sorted from blood. All receptors derive from a man aged 25-45 years in good health.

In the case of this clone: Within the sample, other DNA sequences also encode this same CDR3. This chain connects TRBV7-9 to TRBJ2-1; weak D call: TRBD2 (6 bases). Germline CDR1 reads SEHNR; CDR2 reads FQNEAQ (reference sequence). Trimming removed 5 bases from V and 4 bases from J, with 12 bases in between. The CDR3 has 14 amino acids. CDR3 DNA sequence: TGTGCCAGCAGCCCCTCGGGACTGTACAATGAGCAGTTCTTC. This sequence encodes CASSPSGLYNEQFF.

The chain couples TRBV19 to TRBJ2-6; D may correspond to TRBD1 or TRBD2 (5 bases each). CDR1 is LNHDA and CDR2 is SQIVND in the germline V gene (reference sequence). Trimming removed 5 bases at V and 4 bases at J, with 15 bases between. The CDR3 extends over 16 amino acids. The CDR3 region is CASSPDGTYGANVLTF. The CDR3 DNA follows: TGTGCCAGTAGTCCCGACGGGACGTACGGGGCCAACGTCCTGACTTTC.

The CDR3 loop reads CASSLYGQGREQYF. The CDR3, as DNA: TGTGCCAGCAGTTTATATGGACAGGGTCGGGAGCAGTACTTC. The rearrangement links TRBV28 to TRBJ2-7; 8 bases align to TRBD1. The V and J ends lost 1 base and 7 bases, in that order; junction bases with no gene match: 6. Per germline, CDR1 MDHEN and CDR2 SYDVKM. The CDR3 sequence is 14 residues long.

This clone was seen once. The chain carries TRBV5-6 and TRBJ2-2; D is possibly TRBD1 (6 bases). The CDR3 length is 14 residues. Looked up from germline, CDR1 is SGHDT and CDR2 is YYEEEE. Trimming removed 6 bases from V and 4 bases from J, with 13 bases in between. CDR3 in amino acids: CASTNRASTGELFF. DNA for the CDR3: TGTGCCAGCACCAACAGGGCTTCCACCGGGGAGCTGTTTTTT.

V usage is TRBV5-1 and J usage is TRBJ1-1; no reliable D call. This CDR3 comprises 14 residues. Looked up from germline, CDR1 is SGHRS and CDR2 is YFSETQ. V was shortened by 3 bases and J by 3 bases, with 12 bases between the two germline ends. CDR3 in amino acids: CASSSMRADTEAFF. The CDR3 DNA is TGCGCCAGCAGCTCAATGAGGGCAGACACTGAAGCTTTCTTT.

This chain links TRBV5-6 with TRBJ2-5, with a tentative D call TRBD2 (5 bases). Trimming pared 0 bases from V and 7 bases from J, leaving 7 bases between. The CDR3 consists of 12 residues. Germline V CDR1 and CDR2: SGHDT, YYEEEE. The CDR3 coding sequence is TGTGCCAGCAGCTTGGTTCGGGGGACCCAGTACTTC. It is translated as CASSLVRGTQYF.

The chain links TRBV5-4 to TRBJ1-3; D might be TRBD1 (5 bases). Trimming took off 4 bases at V and 2 bases at J, with 13 bases between the two ends. Germline V gives CDR1 SGHNT, CDR2 YYREEE (reference sequence). The CDR3 totals 15 residues. CDR3 residues: CASSPGPSPGNTIYF. The CDR3 nucleotides read TGTGCCAGCAGCCCAGGGCCATCCCCTGGAAACACCATATATTTT.

The V and J genes are TRBV4-1 and TRBJ1-4; D is possibly TRBD1 (6 bases). The CDR3 extends over 15 amino acids. CDR1 and CDR2 from the germline V gene are MGHRA and YSYEKL. V was pared by 3 bases and J by 6 bases, with 14 bases between. The CDR3 region has the DNA TGCGCCAGCAGCCATTCAGGGAGGGGGGATGAAAAACTGTTTTTT. Protein: CASSHSGRGDEKLFF.

Notes on this clone: A much larger clone lies a single base off, so this may be a read error. In the same sample, other DNA sequences code for this CDR3. This sequence joins TRBV6-1 and TRBJ2-1, with 8 bases that match TRBD2. This CDR3 has 15 amino acids. The J segment lost 1 base and the V segment lost 2 bases, leaving 1 base of the junction unmatched. The germline CDR1 and CDR2 sequences are MNHNS and SASEGT. CDR3 amino acids: CASSELAGSYNEQFF. In DNA form, the CDR3 reads TGTGCCAGCAGTGAACTAGCGGGTTCCTACAATGAGCAGTTCTTC.

This chain joins TRBV6-1 and TRBJ1-5; 8 bases are shared with TRBD1. Germline CDR1 and CDR2: MNHNS and SASEGT. This CDR3 comprises 18 residues. Germline trimming cut 0 bases from V and 4 bases from J; bases unmatched to any gene: 11. The CDR3 is CASSEAGPRGRWNQPQHF. Written as DNA, the CDR3 is TGTGCCAGCAGTGAAGCAGGCCCCAGGGGGCGGTGGAATCAGCCCCAGCATTTT.

This clone was picked up one time. V gene TRBV4-3 combines with J gene TRBJ1-4; TRBD1 is a possible D gene (6 bases). The CDR3 length is 18 residues. In germline, CDR1 is LGHNA, CDR2 YSLEER. V lost 0 bases and J lost 0, with 14 bases in between. The CDR3 loop is CASSQDYGQSATNEKLFF. The CDR3 DNA follows: TGCGCCAGCAGCCAAGATTACGGACAGAGTGCAACTAATGAAAAACTGTTTTTT.

This clone was seen only a few times. J is TRBJ2-7 and V is TRBV7-9; TRBD2 is a possible D gene (6 bases). Between the trimmed V and J ends, which lost 2 bases and 13 bases, there was a span of 15 bases. The CDR3 sequence is 12 residues long. Germline CDR1 and CDR2: SEHNR and FQNEAQ (reference sequence). CDR3 loop: CASSLLDAGPYF. The CDR3 bases are TGTGCCAGCAGCTTATTGGACGCGGGGCCCTACTTC.

This chain connects TRBV28 to TRBJ2-3, with 7 bases lining up with TRBD1. CDR1 is MDHEN, CDR2 SYDVKM, per germline. With V trimmed by 6 bases and J by 0 bases, 12 bases remained unmatched. The CDR3 loop spans 17 amino acids. The CDR3 spells CASSPQSDRPSTDTQYF. CDR3 bases: TGTGCCAGCAGCCCCCAATCGGACAGGCCGAGCACAGATACGCAGTATTTT.

V gene TRBV27 combines with J gene TRBJ2-1; 7 bases align to TRBD1. CDR3 size: 13 residues. With V trimmed by 5 bases and J by 8 bases, 6 bases remained unmatched. The germline V gene has CDR1 MNHEY and CDR2 SMNVEV (reference sequence). CDR3 coding DNA: TGTGCCAGCAGTCACGGGACAGTACATGAGCAGTTCTTC. Protein product: CASSHGTVHEQFF.

The rearrangement links TRBV29-1 to TRBJ2-5, with 10 bases that match TRBD2. The CDR3 extends over 16 amino acids. Per the germline V gene, CDR1 is SQVTM and CDR2 is ANQGSEA. V trimming: 0 bases; J trimming: 5 bases; junction bases outside the gene matches: 9. The CDR3 bases are TGCAGCGTTGAAGATCGTTTTCTAGCGGGAGTCGAGACCCAGTACTTC. Its translation is CSVEDRFLAGVETQYF.

CDR3 amino acids: CASSFLTLYEQYF. Written as DNA, the CDR3 is TGTGCCAGCAGCTTCCTGACCCTCTACGAGCAGTACTTC. The chain is built from TRBV5-5 and TRBJ2-7; D gene uncertain. Trimming shortened V by 2 bases and J by 3 bases, and 9 bases separated the two germline ends. CDR1 is SGHKS and CDR2 is YYEKEE in the germline V gene (reference sequence). The CDR3 is 13 amino acids.

This clone was recorded only once. The chain joins TRBV27 to TRBJ2-7; 8 positions match TRBD1. V lost 8 bases, J lost 6 bases, and 9 bases stayed unmatched. The CDR3 is 13 amino acids. Germline assignment: CDR1 MNHEY and CDR2 SMNVEV (reference sequence). CDR3 DNA: TGTGCCAGCCGACCCGTAGGGACAGGCGAGCAGTACTTC. Its protein product is CASRPVGTGEQYF.

The gene calls are TRBV11-2 and TRBJ1-5; TRBD1 aligns across 8 bases. The CDR3 loop spans 14 amino acids. The ends lost 3 bases at V and 6 bases at J; junction bases unmatched: 4. Germline CDR1 reads SGHAT; CDR2 reads FQNNGV. The CDR3, as DNA: TGTGCCAGCAGCTTTGGGACAGGTGGTCAGCCCCAGCATTTT. Amino acid sequence: CASSFGTGGQPQHF.

This chain connects TRBV7-6 to TRBJ1-4; D perhaps matches TRBD1 (5 bases). CDR1 and CDR2 (germline): SGHVS, FNYEAQ. V lost 4 bases and J 14 bases, leaving 11 bases between the germline ends. The CDR3 totals 11 residues. CDR3 sequence reads: CASSSGRQLFF. CDR3 nucleotides: TGTGCCAGCAGCTCTGGGAGACAGCTGTTTTTT.

The CDR3 DNA is TGTGCCAGCAGCTTAGTTCCGGGGGCGAATGGAGACATTCAGTACTTC. Its translation is CASSLVPGANGDIQYF. The V call is TRBV11-2, the J call TRBJ2-4, with D possibly called TRBD1 or TRBD2 (6 bases each). CDR1 is SGHAT, CDR2 FQNNGV, per germline. The CDR3 sequence is 16 residues long. V lost 1 base and J 8 bases, leaving 18 bases between the germline ends. Full variable domain (missing parts from reference TRBV11-2 and TRBJ2-4): EAGVAQSPRYKIIEKRQSVAFWCNPISGHATLYWYQQILGQGPKLLIQFQNNGVVDDSQLPKDRFSAERLKGVDSTLKIQPAKLEDSAVYLCASSLVPGANGDIQYFGAGTRLSVL.

The rearrangement uses TRBV4-3 and TRBJ2-7, with 7 bases that match TRBD1. This CDR3 contains 17 residues. Germline loops: CDR1 LGHNA, CDR2 YSLEER. With 3 bases clipped from V and 6 bases from J, the junction kept 17 bases outside the gene matches. The CDR3 sequence is CASSQYSSGTVQVEQYF. The CDR3 nucleotides are TGCGCCAGCAGCCAGTACTCTTCCGGGACAGTGCAGGTCGAGCAGTACTTC.

This chain uses TRBV4-1 with TRBJ2-7, with 8 bases matching TRBD2. The V and J ends lost 5 bases and 4 bases, in that order; junction bases with no gene match: 13. This CDR3 region has 16 residues. From germline, CDR1 is MGHRA and CDR2 YSYEKL. For the CDR3, the DNA is TGCGCCAGCAGCACCAGAGGGACTAGTCTCCATTACGAGCAGTACTTC. It yields the protein CASSTRGTSLHYEQYF.

The chain joins TRBV11-3 to TRBJ2-5, with 13 bases matching TRBD2. J was trimmed by 2 bases and V by 1 base; bases with no gene match: 4. CDR1 is SGHNT, CDR2 YENEEA, per germline. The CDR3 length is 17 residues. CDR3 region: CASSLGSGLAGQETQYF. CDR3 nucleotides: TGTGCCAGCAGCTTAGGGTCGGGACTAGCGGGACAAGAGACCCAGTACTTC.

This clone is a singleton in its sample. The genes are TRBV28 and TRBJ1-1; no reliable D call. The CDR3 runs to 15 residues. The germline gives CDR1 MDHEN, CDR2 SYDVKM. V was trimmed by 3 bases and J by 2 bases, leaving 13 bases between them. CDR3 region: CASSLAIDTNTEAFF. DNA for the CDR3: TGTGCCAGCAGTTTGGCCATCGACACAAACACTGAAGCTTTCTTT.

This chain connects TRBV19 to TRBJ1-2, with D possibly matching TRBD1 (5 bases). Germline CDR1 LNHDA, CDR2 SQIVND (reference sequence). CDR3 size: 13 residues. V gave up 1 base and J gave up 6 bases, with 9 bases separating them. The CDR3 DNA reads as TGTGCCAGTAGTATAGGGGCAGGGCATGGCTACACCTTC. Its translation: CASSIGAGHGYTF.

The chain couples TRBV7-9 to TRBJ2-1; 9 nucleotides align to TRBD2. J was trimmed by 3 bases and V by 5 bases; bases with no gene match: 5. Germline CDR1 reads SEHNR; CDR2 reads FQNEAQ (reference sequence). The CDR3 loop spans 15 amino acids. The CDR3 DNA is TGTGCCAGCAGCCCTAGCGGGAAAGACTACAATGAGCAGTTCTTC. Translating gives CASSPSGKDYNEQFF. Based on the CDR3 plus reference TRBV7-9 and TRBJ2-1, the full variable domain is DTGVSQNPRHKITKRGQNVTFRCDPISEHNRLYWYRQTLGQGPEFLTYFQNEAQLEKSRLLSDRFSAERPKGSFSTLEIQRTEQGDSAMYLCASSPSGKDYNEQFFGPGTRLTVL.

The chain has TRBV7-9 and TRBJ1-1; D not resolved. In germline, CDR1 is SEHNR, CDR2 FQNEAQ (reference sequence). The CDR3 totals 11 residues. Trimming stripped 5 bases from V and 10 bases from J, with 11 bases between. The CDR3 sequence: CASSLGPRAFF. The CDR3 nucleotides are TGTGCCAGCAGCCTCGGGCCGAGAGCTTTCTTT.

The chain recombines TRBV7-8 with TRBJ2-7; TRBD2 might be the D (5 bases). Trimming stripped 5 bases from V and 3 bases from J, with 17 bases between. The CDR3 is 15 amino acids. Germline assignment: CDR1 SGHVS and CDR2 FQNEAQ. Here the CDR3 reads CASSPLSGLLYEQYF. In DNA, the CDR3 is TGTGCCAGCAGCCCCTTAAGCGGCTTACTCTACGAGCAGTACTTC.

Comment on this clone: Within the sample, other DNA sequences also encode this same CDR3. V usage is TRBV2 and J usage is TRBJ2-1, with 11 bases aligning to TRBD2. The V gene's germline CDR1 is SNHLY and CDR2 FYNNEI. Germline trimming cut 6 bases from V and 3 bases from J; bases unmatched to any gene: 4. This CDR3 has 15 residues. As DNA, the CDR3 is TGTGCCAGCAGGCCCGGACTAGCGGGCTACAATGAGCAGTTCTTC. Encoded protein: CASRPGLAGYNEQFF.